The 19 T cell receptor beta chains reported below all come from one sample, sequenced in a study of response to subunit inactivated influenza vaccine. Each CDR3 protein is one row after TCRdb ran MiXCR on the RT-PCR reads. Of some 200,000 distinct CDR3 sequences in the sample, about an eighth were seen once. These data were likewise used in another study, on T cells expressing NK-cell markers. That work adds: The authors generated TCR beta cDNA through 5'RACE template switching with UMIs.

Here the sequenced sample was CD8+ T cells sorted from PBMCs, taken roughly 12 days after vaccination. The source of these receptors is a man aged 50 to 59 who received an inactivated influenza vaccine.

This clonotype has a handful of counts. V and J are TRBV6-2 or TRBV6-3 and TRBJ2-7; 7 positions agree with TRBD1. The CDR3 length is 16 residues. Germline V gene sequence: CDR1 MNHEY, CDR2 SVGEGT. V shed 0 bases and J 2 bases; nucleotides not matched to a gene: 7. In nucleotides, the CDR3 is TGTGCCAGCAGTTACTCGAAATTCCAGGGGGCCTACGAGCAGTACTTC. It codes for CASSYSKFQGAYEQYF.

The V and J genes are TRBV19 and TRBJ1-2; D is ambiguous. CDR3 length equals 12 residues. Looked up from germline, CDR1 is LNHDA and CDR2 is SQIVND (reference sequence). With 10 bases removed from V and 3 bases from J, the gap between germline ends came to 12 bases. CDR3 residues: CATDGKHYGYTF. The DNA for the CDR3 is TGTGCCACGGACGGAAAACACTATGGCTACACCTTC.

This clonotype was seen at least ten times. The chain has TRBV6-5 and TRBJ2-3; 9 nucleotides agree with TRBD2. The J segment lost 3 bases and the V segment lost 4 bases, leaving 5 bases of the junction unmatched. Germline V CDR1 and CDR2: MNHEY, SVGAGI. This CDR3 contains 15 residues. Here the CDR3 DNA reads TGTGCCAGCAGTTTTTATAGCGGGAGTACAGATACGCAGTATTTT. Residues: CASSFYSGSTDTQYF.

The V and J genes are TRBV2 and TRBJ2-3; 9 bases are a match to TRBD2. J lost 4 bases, V lost 2 bases, and 4 bases had no gene match. Germline CDR1 reads SNHLY; CDR2 reads FYNNEI. The CDR3 covers 15 residues. CDR3 bases: TGTGCCAGCAGTGAACTAGCGGGGTGGGCAGATACGCAGTATTTT. Translation gives CASSELAGWADTQYF.

The table lists this clonotype with many counts. The chain employs TRBV12-3 or TRBV12-4 and TRBJ2-7; D gene unclear. V lost 3 bases and J lost 4, with 16 bases in between. CDR3 length: 15 residues. For the CDR3, the DNA is TGTGCCAGCAGTTTTTCAATGTCTGCTTTGTACGAGCAGTACTTC. Translation: CASSFSMSALYEQYF.

This rearrangement joins TRBV4-1 to TRBJ1-1; 12 nucleotides align to TRBD1. With V trimmed by 0 bases and J by 7 bases, 9 bases remained unmatched. Germline V lookup: CDR1 MGHRA, CDR2 YSYEKL. The CDR3 runs 17 residues. The CDR3 loop reads CASSQEVVGQGAHEAFF. CDR3 sequence (DNA): TGCGCCAGCAGCCAAGAAGTTGTGGGACAGGGGGCTCATGAAGCTTTCTTT.

This clonotype was counted between two and nine times. The chain couples TRBV24-1 to TRBJ1-1; D may be TRBD1 (6 bases). The germline V gene encodes CDR1 KGHDR and CDR2 SFDVKD. V dropped 1 base and J dropped 8 bases, with 7 bases sitting between them. There are 12 residues in the CDR3. Here the CDR3 DNA reads TGTGCCACCAGTGATTTAGGGGGGGAAGCTTTCTTT. Residues: CATSDLGGEAFF.

Only a few counts were recorded for this clonotype. The V and J genes are TRBV19 and TRBJ2-7, with 7 nucleotides matching TRBD1. This CDR3 spans 14 amino acids. V lost 1 base, J lost 2 bases, and 2 bases stayed unmatched. CDR1 is LNHDA and CDR2 is SQIVND in the germline V gene (reference sequence). The CDR3 DNA sequence: TGTGCCAGTAGTATAGGGGACAGCGCCTACGAGCAGTACTTC. This encodes CASSIGDSAYEQYF.

V usage is TRBV9 and J usage is TRBJ2-2; D possibly corresponds to TRBD2 (6 bases). Trimming removed 3 bases at V and 5 bases at J, with 11 bases between. The V gene's germline CDR1 is SGDLS and CDR2 YYNGEE. The length of the CDR3 is 14 residues. CDR3: CASSGTGDTGELFF. In DNA form, the CDR3 reads TGTGCCAGCAGCGGGACGGGGGATACCGGGGAGCTGTTTTTT.

There are a few counts of this clonotype. This chain links TRBV19 with TRBJ2-1, with TRBD1 as a possible D gene (6 bases). Trimming left V 3 bases short and J 3 bases short, with 15 bases between. Germline CDR1 is LNHDA and CDR2 is SQIVND (reference sequence). The CDR3 length is 16 residues. The CDR3 region is CASSMQGTYDYNEQFF. The CDR3 nucleotides are TGTGCCAGTAGTATGCAGGGGACGTATGACTACAATGAGCAGTTCTTC.

This clonotype was seen a handful of times. V and J are TRBV12-3 or TRBV12-4 and TRBJ2-7; either TRBD1 or TRBD2 may supply D (6 bases each). This CDR3 has 16 amino acids. V gave up 4 bases and J gave up 1 base, with 17 bases separating them. The CDR3 nucleotides read TGTGCCAGCAGTTGGACCGGGGGCGCAGGTTCCTACGAGCAGTACTTC. Translating it yields CASSWTGGAGSYEQYF.

This clonotype was seen only a few times. The rearrangement links TRBV7-9 to TRBJ1-2, with 9 bases fitting TRBD1. The CDR3 spans 14 residues. The trim removed 2 bases at V and 4 bases at J, leaving 2 bases unmatched. The V gene's germline CDR1 is SEHNR and CDR2 FQNEAQ (reference sequence). Here the CDR3 reads CASSLWDRAYGYTF. In DNA form, the CDR3 reads TGTGCCAGCAGCTTATGGGACAGGGCCTATGGCTACACCTTC.

This clonotype has only a few counts. V gene TRBV11-1 combines with J gene TRBJ2-3, with D perhaps TRBD1 or TRBD2 (6 bases each). Trimming took off 4 bases at V and 11 bases at J, with 25 bases between the two ends. CDR3 size: 16 residues. Germline V gives CDR1 SGHAT, CDR2 FQDESV (reference sequence). The DNA of the CDR3 is TGTGCCAGCAGCTACTCGGGGCTACCGGGGGCAGGGGAGCAGTATTTT. It translates to CASSYSGLPGAGEQYF.

J is TRBJ2-5 and V is TRBV6-2 or TRBV6-3, with D unresolved. The CDR3 sequence is 13 residues long. CDR1 and CDR2 (germline): MNHEY, SVGEGT. Trimming left V 7 bases short and J 5 bases short, with 14 bases between. Here the CDR3 DNA reads TGTGCCAGCACAAGACCAGATCCCGAGACCCAGTACTTC. As protein: CASTRPDPETQYF.

As regards this clonotype: Since no conserved phenylalanine or tryptophan closes the CDR3, a read error is the likely cause. This chain links TRBV5-5 with TRBJ2-2; no clear D. This CDR3 region has 14 residues. Germline assignment: CDR1 SGHKS and CDR2 YYEKEE (reference sequence). Trimming removed 2 bases at V and 4 bases at J, with 9 bases between. For the CDR3, the DNA is TGTGCCAGCAGCTTCGGGCTCATCACCGGGGAGCTGTTTTGT. This translates into CASSFGLITGELFC.

The chain joins TRBV6-1 to TRBJ2-4; D unclear. Per the germline V gene, CDR1 is MNHNS and CDR2 is SASEGT. This CDR3 is 14 amino acids long. The ends were cut back, 6 bases at V and 3 bases at J, with 12 bases in the middle. Here the CDR3 reads CASSPFSGKNIQYF. The CDR3 DNA is TGTGCCAGCAGCCCATTTAGTGGCAAAAACATTCAGTACTTC.

This clonotype occurred a few times. This chain joins TRBV9 and TRBJ2-7; 15 positions match TRBD2. Germline loops: CDR1 SGDLS, CDR2 YYNGEE. V gave up 4 bases and J gave up 4 bases; unmatched junction bases: 6. This CDR3 spans 16 amino acids. As DNA, the CDR3 is TGTGCCAGCAGCCCCTCGGGACTAGCGGGAGGTTACGAGCAGTACTTC. It encodes CASSPSGLAGGYEQYF. The full variable domain, completed using reference TRBV9 and TRBJ2-7, is DSGVTQTPKHLITATGQRVTLRCSPRSGDLSVYWYQQSLDQGLQFLIQYYNGEERAKGNILERFSAQQFPDLHSELNLSSLELGDSALYFCASSPSGLAGGYEQYFGPGTRLTVT.

This clonotype was recorded many times. The rearrangement uses TRBV29-1 and TRBJ1-1; the D is unclear. The CDR3 is made up of 12 amino acids. The V gene lost 2 bases and the J gene lost 0 bases, with 4 bases spanning the gap. Per germline, CDR1 SQVTM and CDR2 ANQGSEA. The chain's CDR3 is CSVETVNTEAFF. CDR3 nucleotides: TGCAGCGTTGAAACGGTGAACACTGAAGCTTTCTTT.

A few counts support this clonotype. The rearrangement uses TRBV7-9 and TRBJ2-7; 11 nucleotides align to TRBD1. This CDR3 region has 14 residues. After removal of 5 bases from V and 5 bases from J, the junction contained 5 bases not matched to a gene. Looked up from germline, CDR1 is SEHNR and CDR2 is FQNEAQ (reference sequence). CDR3 nucleotides: TGTGCCAGCAGCCACGGACAGGGGGCGGACGAGCAGTACTTC. This sequence encodes CASSHGQGADEQYF.